The 11 T cell receptor beta chains below come from one sample, sequenced in a study of identical twins. TCRdb itself ran the 5' RACE reads through MiXCR, one entry per CDR3 protein. The table shows approximately 1.8 million distinct CDR3 sequences, with less than 35% occurring only once. Sequenced input: cord blood. Receptors were obtained from a newborn girl in good health.

The rearrangement joins TRBV27 to TRBJ1-2; 10 bases agree with TRBD1. The germline V gene has CDR1 MNHEY and CDR2 SMNVEV (reference sequence). Trimming at V came to 7 bases and at J to 8 bases, leaving 16 bases not matched to a gene. The CDR3 length is 16 residues. CDR3 residues: CASNGLRRDRGGGYTF. The CDR3, as DNA: TGTGCCAGCAACGGCCTAAGACGGGACAGGGGAGGAGGCTACACCTTC.

The chain carries TRBV7-2 and TRBJ2-7, with D possibly being TRBD2 (7 bases). Germline V CDR1 and CDR2: SGHTA, FQGNSA. V shed 3 bases and J shed 2 bases, with 14 bases lying between them. This CDR3 region has 15 residues. CDR3 sequence (DNA): TGTGCCAGCAGCTTGGGGGGGACAACCCCCTACGAGCAGTACTTC. Amino acids: CASSLGGTTPYEQYF. Filled out from reference TRBV7-2 and TRBJ2-7, the complete variable domain reads GAGVSQSPSNKVTEKGKDVELRCDPISGHTALYWYRQSLGQGLEFLIYFQGNSAPDKSGLPSDRFSAERTGGSVSTLTIQRTQQEDSAVYLCASSLGGTTPYEQYFGPGTRLTVT.

V gene TRBV6-4 combines with J gene TRBJ2-3; 11 bases fit TRBD2. CDR1 is MRHNA and CDR2 is SNTAGT in the germline V gene. This CDR3 is 16 amino acids long. The V segment lost 0 bases and the J segment 5 bases; nucleotides outside the gene matches: 4. CDR3 protein: CASSDSSLAGGDTQYF. CDR3 bases: TGTGCCAGCAGTGACTCGTCCCTAGCGGGAGGAGATACGCAGTATTTT.

The chain employs TRBV5-6 and TRBJ2-1; TRBD1 agrees at 7 bases. This CDR3 is 11 amino acids long. Germline CDR1 and CDR2: SGHDT and YYEEEE. The V and J ends lost 1 base and 13 bases, in that order; junction bases with no gene match: 2. The CDR3 is CASSLRDSQFF. As DNA, the CDR3 is TGTGCCAGCAGCTTGAGGGACAGTCAGTTCTTC.

This clonotype was seen a handful of times. The genes are TRBV4-1 and TRBJ1-5; D call uncertain. Deletions cut 0 bases from V and 9 bases from J, with 12 bases between. The germline V gene has CDR1 MGHRA and CDR2 YSYEKL. The CDR3 totals 14 residues. This chain's CDR3 is CASSQEEGDVPQHF. CDR3 bases: TGCGCCAGCAGCCAAGAAGAGGGCGATGTGCCCCAGCATTTT.

This clonotype was counted only a few times. The V gene is TRBV27, the J gene TRBJ2-3; D is perhaps TRBD2 (5 bases). Trimming stripped 4 bases from V and 0 bases from J, with 17 bases between. The CDR3 has 17 amino acids. Germline CDR1 MNHEY, CDR2 SMNVEV (reference sequence). CDR3 loop: CASSSLPLAYSTDTQYF. The CDR3 coding sequence is TGTGCCAGCAGTTCCCTCCCCTTAGCGTACAGCACAGATACGCAGTATTTT.

This clonotype was counted only a few times. The V call is TRBV4-1, the J call TRBJ1-2, with TRBD1 matching 7 bases. V shed 0 bases, J shed 4 bases, and the junction held 11 bases outside the gene matches. There are 17 residues in the CDR3. Germline CDR1 reads MGHRA; CDR2 reads YSYEKL. CDR3 sequence reads: CASSQELNRGISYGYTF. CDR3 in DNA: TGCGCCAGCAGCCAAGAGCTAAACAGGGGAATTTCCTATGGCTACACCTTC.

The genes are TRBV2 and TRBJ2-1; a weak D match, TRBD2 (5 bases). The V and J ends lost 4 bases and 10 bases respectively, with 17 bases between them. This CDR3 has 14 amino acids. Germline V gene data show CDR1 as SNHLY and CDR2 as FYNNEI. The CDR3 here is CASSAGGLSYEQFF. CDR3 in DNA: TGTGCCAGCAGTGCCGGCGGGCTCTCCTACGAGCAGTTCTTC.

About this clonotype itself: The junction does not match germline at one end; this may be a read error. V gene TRBV11-2 combines with J gene TRBJ1-6; D ambiguous. CDR1 and CDR2 from the germline V gene are SGHAT and FQNNGV. The length of the CDR3 is 12 residues. The chain's CDR3 is CASSPGNSPPHF. The DNA for the CDR3 is TGTGCCAGCAGCCCGGGTAATTCACCCCCCCACTTT.

The sample holds many counts of this clonotype. A junction end diverges from the germline sequence, so it may reflect a read error. The V and J genes are TRBV5-1 and TRBJ2-5; weak D call: TRBD2 (5 bases). CDR1 and CDR2 (germline): SGHRS, YFSETQ. This CDR3 spans 13 amino acids. The CDR3 loop reads CASSSGLQETQYF. Written as DNA, the CDR3 is TGTGCCAGCAGCTCCGGACTCCAAGAGACCCAGTACTTC. Full variable domain (missing parts from reference TRBV5-1 and TRBJ2-5): KAGVTQTPRYLIKTRGQQVTLSCSPISGHRSVSWYQQTPGQGLQFLFEYFSETQRNKGNFPGRFSGRQFSNSRSEMNVSTLELGDSALYLCASSSGLQETQYFGPGTRLLVL.

The CDR3 nucleotides read TGCAGTGCTAGACTAGCCAGAGTAGATACGCAGTATTTT. Its translation is CSARLARVDTQYF. The chain has TRBV20-1 and TRBJ2-3; TRBD2 might be the D (5 bases). The CDR3 covers 13 residues. Germline assignment: CDR1 DFQATT and CDR2 SNEGSKA (reference sequence). Trimming cost V 2 bases and J 5 bases, with 11 bases left between them.